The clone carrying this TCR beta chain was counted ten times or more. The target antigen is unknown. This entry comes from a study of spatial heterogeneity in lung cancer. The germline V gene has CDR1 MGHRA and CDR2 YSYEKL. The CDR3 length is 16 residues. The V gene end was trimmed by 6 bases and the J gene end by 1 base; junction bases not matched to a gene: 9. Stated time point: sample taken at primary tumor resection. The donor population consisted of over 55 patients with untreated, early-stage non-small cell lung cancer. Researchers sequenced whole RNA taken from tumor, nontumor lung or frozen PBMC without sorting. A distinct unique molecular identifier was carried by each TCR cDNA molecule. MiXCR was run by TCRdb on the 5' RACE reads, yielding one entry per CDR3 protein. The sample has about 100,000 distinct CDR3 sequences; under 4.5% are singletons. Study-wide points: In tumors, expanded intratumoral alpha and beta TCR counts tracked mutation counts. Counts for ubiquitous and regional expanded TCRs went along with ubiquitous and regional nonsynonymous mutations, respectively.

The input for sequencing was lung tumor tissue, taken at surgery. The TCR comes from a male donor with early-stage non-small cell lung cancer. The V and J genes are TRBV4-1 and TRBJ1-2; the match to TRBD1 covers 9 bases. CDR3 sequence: CASSLFPGQGNYGYTF. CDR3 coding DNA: TGCGCCAGCAGTCTATTTCCGGGACAGGGTAACTATGGCTACACCTTC.